This T cell receptor (beta chain) was obtained from a study of shared clonotypes between healthy human individuals. Study information: A couple of women and three men aged 18 to 49 served as donors.

CDR1 MNHNS and CDR2 SASEGT come from the germline V gene. This CDR3 region has 13 residues. V was pared by 1 base and J by 4 bases, with 7 bases between. Into CD45RA+ naive and CD45RA-negative memory subsets, the CD4+ cells were split. An assay was performed, and its level was deep. The data were produced by immunoSEQ multiplex PCR, yet TCRdb's version contains in-frame clones alone and is incomplete. The table shows more than 2,000,000 clones, with roughly 93% occurring only once. The gene calls are TRBV6-1 and TRBJ1-2; D is unclear. Sequenced material: naive CD4+ T cells from PBMCs. This sample's subset: CD45RA+ positively selected. This TCR was sampled from a man between 18 and 35 years old in good health. Some clones in this sample may be carry-over from other donors' samples. CDR3 loop: CASSEGGPYGYTF. CDR3 nucleotides: TGTGCCAGCAGTGAAGGGGGTCCCTATGGCTACACCTTC.